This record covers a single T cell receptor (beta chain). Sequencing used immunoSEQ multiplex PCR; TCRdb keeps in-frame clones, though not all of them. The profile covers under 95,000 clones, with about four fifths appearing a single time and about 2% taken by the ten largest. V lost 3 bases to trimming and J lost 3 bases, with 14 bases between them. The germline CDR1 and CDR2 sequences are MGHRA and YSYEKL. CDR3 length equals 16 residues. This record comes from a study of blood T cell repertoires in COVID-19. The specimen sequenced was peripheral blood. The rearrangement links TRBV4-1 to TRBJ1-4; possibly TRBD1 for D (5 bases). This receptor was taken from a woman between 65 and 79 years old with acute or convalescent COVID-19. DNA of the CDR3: TGCGCCAGCAGCCACGACACGGGGGGGGCTAATGAAAAACTGTTTTTT. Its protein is CASSHDTGGANEKLFF.